This entry features one TCR beta chain sequence. What it binds is not known. The V end was cut by 2 bases, the J end by 2 bases, with 13 bases between. CDR3 length: 15 residues. Looked up from germline, CDR1 is MDHEN and CDR2 is SYDVKM. The sample originates from a study of T cell responses to AZD1222 COVID-19 vaccine. Study-wide results and limits: Repertoire sampling was restricted to post-peak T cell response timepoints. Mapped onto spike, vaccine-associated CD4 TCRs spanned it and were dominant at 160-218 and 743-854. Baseline serology detected seropositivity in only six AZD1222 recipients. Receipt of two AZD1222 doses was followed by a rise in Spike-specific TCR breadth and depth.

The assay was immunoSEQ multiplex PCR, and TCRdb's table has in-frame clones only and misses some. The sample yields around 100,000 clones, more than 70% seen once. The clonotype comes from an adult in good health. Sequences were derived from peripheral blood, sampled on day 0 of MenACWY control vaccination. This chain links TRBV28 with TRBJ2-7; unclear D gene. The DNA for the CDR3 is TGTGCCAGCAGTTTAGGTGGGCTCAGACCCTACGAGCAGTACTTC. This codes for CASSLGGLRPYEQYF.